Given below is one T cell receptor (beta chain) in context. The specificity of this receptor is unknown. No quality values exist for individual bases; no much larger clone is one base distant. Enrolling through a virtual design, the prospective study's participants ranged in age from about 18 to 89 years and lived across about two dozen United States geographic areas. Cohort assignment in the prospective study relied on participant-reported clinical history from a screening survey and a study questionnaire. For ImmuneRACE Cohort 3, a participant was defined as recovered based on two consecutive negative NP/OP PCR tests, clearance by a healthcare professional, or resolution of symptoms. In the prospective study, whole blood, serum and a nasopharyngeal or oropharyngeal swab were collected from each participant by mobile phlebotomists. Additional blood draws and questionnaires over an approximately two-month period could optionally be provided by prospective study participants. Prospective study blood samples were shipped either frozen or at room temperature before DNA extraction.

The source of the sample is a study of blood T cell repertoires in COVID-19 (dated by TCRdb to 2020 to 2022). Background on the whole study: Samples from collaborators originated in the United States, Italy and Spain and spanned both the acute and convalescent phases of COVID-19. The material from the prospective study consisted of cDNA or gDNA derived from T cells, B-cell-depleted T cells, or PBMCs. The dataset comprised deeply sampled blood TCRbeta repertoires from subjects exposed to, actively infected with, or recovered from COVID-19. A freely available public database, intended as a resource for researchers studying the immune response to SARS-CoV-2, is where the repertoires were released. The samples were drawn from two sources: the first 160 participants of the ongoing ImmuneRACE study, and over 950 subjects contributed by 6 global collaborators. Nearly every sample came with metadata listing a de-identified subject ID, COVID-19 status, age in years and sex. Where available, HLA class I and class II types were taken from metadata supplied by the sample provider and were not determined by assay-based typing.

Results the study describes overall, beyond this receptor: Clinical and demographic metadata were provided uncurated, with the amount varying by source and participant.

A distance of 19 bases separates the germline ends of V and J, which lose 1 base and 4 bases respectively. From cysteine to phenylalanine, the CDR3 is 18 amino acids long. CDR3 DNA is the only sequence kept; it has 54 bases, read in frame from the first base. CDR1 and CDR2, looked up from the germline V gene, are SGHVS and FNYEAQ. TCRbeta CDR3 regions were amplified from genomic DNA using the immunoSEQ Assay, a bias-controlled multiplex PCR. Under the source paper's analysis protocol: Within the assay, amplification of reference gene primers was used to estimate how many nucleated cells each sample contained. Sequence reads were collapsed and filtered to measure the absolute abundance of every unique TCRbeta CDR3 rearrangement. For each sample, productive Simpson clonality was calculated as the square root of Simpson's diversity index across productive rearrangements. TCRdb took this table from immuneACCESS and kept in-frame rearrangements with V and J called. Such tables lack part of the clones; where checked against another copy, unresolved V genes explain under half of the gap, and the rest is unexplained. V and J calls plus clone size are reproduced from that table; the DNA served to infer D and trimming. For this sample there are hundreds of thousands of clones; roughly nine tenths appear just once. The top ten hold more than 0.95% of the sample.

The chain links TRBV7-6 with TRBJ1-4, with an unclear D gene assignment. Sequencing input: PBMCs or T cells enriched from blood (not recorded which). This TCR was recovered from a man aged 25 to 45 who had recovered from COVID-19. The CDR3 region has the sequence CASSLEFYTQDVNEKLFF. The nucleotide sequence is TGTGCCAGCAGCTTAGAGTTTTACACCCAAGATGTTAATGAAAAACTGTTTTTT.